This TCR beta chain was obtained from a study of shared clonotypes between healthy human individuals. Broader study findings: There were few donors, and this limited the genetic and exposure-history diversity represented.

Notes on this clone: The antigen is not known.

The test was conducted at deep level. The table came from immunoSEQ multiplex PCR; TCRdb's copy has only in-frame clones and leaves some out. The table shows roughly 530,000 clones, with around 96% occurring only once. The CDR3 totals 15 residues. V gave up 5 bases and J gave up 8 bases; unmatched junction bases: 8. Germline loops: CDR1 MNHNY, CDR2 SVGAGI (reference sequence). The chain links TRBV6-6 to TRBJ2-2, with TRBD2 matching over 10 bases. The sample consisted of naive CD4+ T cells sorted from blood. Stated subset: CD45RA+ positively selected. This receptor was taken from a woman in her twenties or thirties in good health. The CDR3 DNA reads TGTGCCAGCAGTCCCTCTAGCGGGGGACCGGGGGAGCTGTTTTTT. Amino acid sequence: CASSPSSGGPGELFF.